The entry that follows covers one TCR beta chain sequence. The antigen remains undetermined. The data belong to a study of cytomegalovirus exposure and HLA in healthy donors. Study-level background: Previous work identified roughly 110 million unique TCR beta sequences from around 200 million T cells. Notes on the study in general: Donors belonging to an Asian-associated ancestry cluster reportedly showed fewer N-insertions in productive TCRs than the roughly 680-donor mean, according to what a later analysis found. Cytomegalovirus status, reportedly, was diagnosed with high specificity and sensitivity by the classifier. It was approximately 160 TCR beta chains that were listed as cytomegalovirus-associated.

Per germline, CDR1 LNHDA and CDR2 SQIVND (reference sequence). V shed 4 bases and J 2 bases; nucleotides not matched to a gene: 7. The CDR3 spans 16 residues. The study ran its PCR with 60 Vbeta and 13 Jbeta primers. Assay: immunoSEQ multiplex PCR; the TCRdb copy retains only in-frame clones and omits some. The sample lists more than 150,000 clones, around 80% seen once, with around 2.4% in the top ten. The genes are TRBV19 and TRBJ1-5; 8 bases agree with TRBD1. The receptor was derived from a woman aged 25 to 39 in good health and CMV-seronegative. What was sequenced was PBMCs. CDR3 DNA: TGTGCCAGTAGTACCCGGCCGACAGGGGGCAATCAGCCCCAGCATTTT. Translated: CASSTRPTGGNQPQHF.